These 20 T cell receptor beta chains were sequenced from one sample in a study of identical twins. TCRdb analysed the 5' RACE reads with MiXCR anew, one entry per CDR3 protein. The sample includes about 220,000 distinct CDR3 sequences, 6.5% of them seen just once. These data also featured in a second study, about T cells expressing NK-cell markers.

Material for sequencing was CD8+ T cells sorted from blood. These receptors were taken from a woman between 18 and 30 years old in good health.

This clonotype turned up a few times. The chain combines TRBV6-2 or TRBV6-3 with TRBJ2-1; 10 positions match TRBD2. The CDR3 totals 14 residues. Germline V gene data show CDR1 as MNHEY and CDR2 as SVGEGT. The J segment lost 6 bases and the V segment lost 4 bases, leaving 3 bases of the junction unmatched. Written as DNA, the CDR3 is TGTGCCAGCAGTTTAAGCGGGAGGGCCAATGAGCAGTTCTTC. The encoded protein is CASSLSGRANEQFF.

This clonotype came up many times. The genes are TRBV11-2 and TRBJ2-2; D is uncertain. V lost 0 bases and J lost 4, with 9 bases in between. This CDR3 region has 15 residues. CDR1 is SGHAT and CDR2 is FQNNGV in the germline V gene. CDR3 sequence reads: CASSLEVPRTGELFF. CDR3 coding DNA: TGTGCCAGCAGCTTAGAAGTACCGCGCACCGGGGAGCTGTTTTTT. The complete variable domain, with remaining parts taken from reference TRBV11-2 and TRBJ2-2, reads EAGVAQSPRYKIIEKRQSVAFWCNPISGHATLYWYQQILGQGPKLLIQFQNNGVVDDSQLPKDRFSAERLKGVDSTLKIQPAKLEDSAVYLCASSLEVPRTGELFFGEGSRLTVL.

The table lists this clonotype with many counts. The V and J genes are TRBV29-1 and TRBJ2-6; D remains unclear. The V end lost 4 bases, the J end lost 1 base, and 5 bases lay between the germline ends. The germline V gene encodes CDR1 SQVTM and CDR2 ANQGSEA. The CDR3 consists of 13 residues. The CDR3 sequence is CSVVESGANVLTF. The DNA of the CDR3 is TGCAGCGTTGTCGAATCTGGGGCCAACGTCCTGACTTTC.

The chain recombines TRBV10-1 with TRBJ2-2; D unresolved. Trimming cost V 3 bases and J 8 bases, with 13 bases left between them. Germline CDR1 WNHNN, CDR2 SYGVQD (reference sequence). The CDR3 loop spans 14 amino acids. The CDR3 here is CASSDSPLEGELFF. CDR3 bases: TGCGCCAGCAGTGACTCCCCGTTAGAGGGGGAGCTGTTTTTT.

This clonotype was counted ten times or more. The rearrangement joins TRBV11-2 to TRBJ1-5; 7 bases line up with TRBD1. J lost 0 bases, V lost 5 bases, and 16 bases had no gene match. In germline, CDR1 is SGHAT, CDR2 FQNNGV. The CDR3 spans 19 residues. The CDR3 is CASSAHTGATPISNQPQHF. Written as DNA, the CDR3 is TGTGCCAGCAGCGCCCACACAGGGGCAACCCCAATTAGCAATCAGCCCCAGCATTTT. The full variable domain, its missing parts supplied by reference TRBV11-2 and TRBJ1-5, is EAGVAQSPRYKIIEKRQSVAFWCNPISGHATLYWYQQILGQGPKLLIQFQNNGVVDDSQLPKDRFSAERLKGVDSTLKIQPAKLEDSAVYLCASSAHTGATPISNQPQHFGDGTRLSIL.

This clonotype appeared a few times. The rearrangement links TRBV2 to TRBJ2-1; D possibly matches TRBD1 or TRBD2 (6 bases each). This CDR3 is built from 17 residues. V lost 3 bases and J 7 bases, leaving 22 bases between the germline ends. Germline CDR1 reads SNHLY; CDR2 reads FYNNEI. The CDR3: CASSDPTGAQSKNEQFF. The CDR3 DNA is TGTGCCAGCAGTGATCCCACGGGGGCCCAATCAAAAAATGAGCAGTTCTTC.

This clonotype was recorded a few times. V and J are TRBV7-9 and TRBJ2-5; 7 bases align to TRBD2. Germline CDR1 SEHNR, CDR2 FQNEAQ (reference sequence). J was trimmed by 4 bases and V by 4 bases; bases with no gene match: 9. This CDR3 comprises 15 residues. The CDR3 protein is CASSSPAGRLETQYF. As DNA, the CDR3 is TGTGCCAGCAGCTCCCCAGCGGGACGATTAGAGACCCAGTACTTC.

This clonotype was observed once. The V and J genes are TRBV30 and TRBJ2-7; TRBD1 might be the D (6 bases). This CDR3 has 12 residues. With 5 bases removed from V and 4 bases from J, the gap between germline ends came to 12 bases. The V gene's germline CDR1 is GTSNPN and CDR2 SVGIG (reference sequence). The DNA for the CDR3 is TGTGCCTGGGCTGCCCAGGGGTACGAGCAGTACTTC. Protein sequence: CAWAAQGYEQYF.

This clonotype was counted a few times. The rearrangement joins TRBV6-1 to TRBJ2-2; weak D call: TRBD1 (6 bases). Germline V gene data show CDR1 as MNHNS and CDR2 as SASEGT. The CDR3 has 14 amino acids. V shed 3 bases and J shed 6 bases, with 11 bases lying between them. In nucleotides, the CDR3 is TGTGCCAGCAGTGACGGCCAGGGGTCCGGGGAGCTGTTTTTT. Residues: CASSDGQGSGELFF.

This clonotype has at least ten counts. The gene calls are TRBV7-4 and TRBJ1-6; 10 bases agree with TRBD1. The CDR3 loop spans 16 amino acids. Unmatched junction bases numbered 11, after V lost 5 bases and J lost 10 bases. Germline V gene data show CDR1 as SGHVT and CDR2 as SQSDAQ. As DNA, the CDR3 is TGTGCCAGCAGCGATCTGGGACAGGGGACCTTGTCACCCCTCCACTTT. It specifies CASSDLGQGTLSPLHF.

The chain combines TRBV19 with TRBJ2-7, with D possibly matching TRBD2 (6 bases). This CDR3 comprises 13 residues. The V gene lost 8 bases and the J gene lost 3 bases, with 14 bases spanning the gap. Germline CDR1 is LNHDA and CDR2 is SQIVND (reference sequence). The CDR3 loop is CASAPGLNYEQYF. The CDR3 nucleotides read TGTGCCAGTGCTCCGGGACTGAACTACGAGCAGTACTTC.

V usage is TRBV27 and J usage is TRBJ2-3; no definite D call. V was clipped by 2 bases and J by 5 bases, with 8 bases between them. Germline V gives CDR1 MNHEY, CDR2 SMNVEV (reference sequence). There are 13 residues in the CDR3. The CDR3 region is CASSLNPVDTQYF. The DNA for the CDR3 is TGTGCCAGCAGTTTAAACCCTGTAGATACGCAGTATTTT.

This chain uses TRBV6-4 with TRBJ2-1; possibly TRBD1 for D (6 bases). Trimming removed 5 bases from V and 4 bases from J, with 15 bases in between. Germline V gene lookup returns CDR1 MRHNA and CDR2 SNTAGT. This CDR3 region has 15 residues. The CDR3 DNA reads as TGTGCCAGCAGTAAACAGGGAGAGGGTTACAATGAGCAGTTCTTC. It is translated as CASSKQGEGYNEQFF.

Worth noting for this clonotype: Likely a read error: the CDR3 ends without its conserved phenylalanine or tryptophan. The chain combines TRBV11-2 with TRBJ2-3, with D hard to call. The V end lost 1 base, the J end lost 5 bases, and 4 bases lay between the germline ends. This CDR3 contains 12 residues. Germline-derived CDR1 and CDR2 are SGHAT and FQNNGV. CDR3 coding DNA: TGTGCCAGCAGCTTAGTTGGAGATACGCAGTATCTT. Protein product: CASSLVGDTQYL.

The chain combines TRBV27 with TRBJ1-4; tentatively, D is TRBD1 (5 bases). Germline V CDR1 and CDR2: MNHEY, SMNVEV (reference sequence). The CDR3 covers 12 residues. V was pared by 3 bases and J by 11 bases, with 10 bases between. CDR3 sequence reads: CASSFGGGKLFF. The CDR3 DNA is TGTGCCAGCAGTTTCGGGGGAGGGAAACTGTTTTTT.

V gene TRBV27 combines with J gene TRBJ1-5; TRBD1 agrees at 10 bases. CDR1 and CDR2 (germline): MNHEY, SMNVEV (reference sequence). This CDR3 has 16 residues. Losses at the gene ends were 8 bases for V and 11 bases for J; bases not matched to a gene: 18. In DNA, the CDR3 is TGTGCCAGCCATAGAACGGGACAGGGGTACGGGTCGTCCCAGCATTTT. This sequence encodes CASHRTGQGYGSSQHF.

This clonotype came up many times. V is TRBV20-1 and J is TRBJ1-1; D call uncertain. V dropped 0 bases and J dropped 0 bases, with 8 bases sitting between them. CDR1 DFQATT and CDR2 SNEGSKA come from the germline V gene (reference sequence). The CDR3 contains 14 residues. The DNA of the CDR3 is TGCAGTGCTAGAGATCCTGGGATGAACACTGAAGCTTTCTTT. Translating it yields CSARDPGMNTEAFF.

The J gene is TRBJ2-1, the V gene TRBV7-8; the match to TRBD2 covers 8 bases. In germline, CDR1 is SGHVS, CDR2 FQNEAQ. The junction had 12 bases not matched to a gene; V was cut back by 2 bases and J by 12 bases. This CDR3 has 15 residues. The DNA of the CDR3 is TGTGCCAGCAGCTTAAGGAGCGGGAGTTCCATTCGGCAGTTCTTC. Amino acid sequence: CASSLRSGSSIRQFF.

This clonotype occurred a few times. The chain combines TRBV9 with TRBJ2-3, with TRBD2 matching over 10 bases. The germline gives CDR1 SGDLS, CDR2 YYNGEE. The V gene end was trimmed by 5 bases and the J gene end by 3 bases; junction bases not matched to a gene: 3. The CDR3 is made up of 14 amino acids. The CDR3 reads CASRSGGGTDTQYF. CDR3 DNA: TGTGCCAGCAGGAGCGGGGGGGGGACAGATACGCAGTATTTT.

This clonotype was counted only a few times. The V call is TRBV6-1, the J call TRBJ1-1; a weak D match, TRBD1 (5 bases). The V and J ends lost 7 bases and 5 bases respectively, with 17 bases between them. Looked up from germline, CDR1 is MNHNS and CDR2 is SASEGT. The CDR3 runs 14 residues. CDR3 nucleotide sequence: TGTGCCAGCACCCGGACGGGCCGGGGGACTGAAGCTTTCTTT. It yields the protein CASTRTGRGTEAFF.